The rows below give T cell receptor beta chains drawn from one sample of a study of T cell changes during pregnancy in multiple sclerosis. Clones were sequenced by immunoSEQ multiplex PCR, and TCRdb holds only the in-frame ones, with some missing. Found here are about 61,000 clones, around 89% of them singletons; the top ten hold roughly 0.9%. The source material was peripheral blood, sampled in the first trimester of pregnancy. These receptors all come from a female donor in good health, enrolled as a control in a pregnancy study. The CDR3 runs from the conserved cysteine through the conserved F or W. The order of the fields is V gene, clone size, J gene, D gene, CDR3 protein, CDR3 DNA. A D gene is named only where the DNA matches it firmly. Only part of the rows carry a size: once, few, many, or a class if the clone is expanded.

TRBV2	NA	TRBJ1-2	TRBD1	CARSDREGIGYTF	TGTGCCAGATCCGACAGGGAAGGTATTGGCTACACCTTC
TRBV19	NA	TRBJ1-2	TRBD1	CATTGQGRSNYGYTF	TGTGCCACGACGGGACAGGGAAGGTCTAACTATGGCTACACCTTC
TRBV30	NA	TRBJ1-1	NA	CAWSTRQRLEAFF	TGTGCCTGGAGTACCCGACAGAGACTTGAAGCTTTCTTT
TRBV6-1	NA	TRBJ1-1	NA	CASKQVMNTEAFF	TGTGCCAGCAAACAGGTAATGAACACTGAAGCTTTCTTT
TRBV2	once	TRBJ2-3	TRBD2	CASRLAGRDTQYF	TGTGCCAGCCGGCTAGCGGGGCGCGATACGCAGTATTTT
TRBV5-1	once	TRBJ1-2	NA	CASSSADRRYYGYTF	TGCGCCAGCAGCTCGGCCGACAGAAGGTACTATGGCTACACCTTC
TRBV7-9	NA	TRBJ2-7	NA	CASSSQEAFFSYEQYF	TGTGCCAGCAGTTCGCAGGAAGCATTCTTCTCCTACGAGCAGTACTTC
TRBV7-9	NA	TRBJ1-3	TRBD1	CASSSLTGVPGNTIYF	TGTGCCAGCAGCTCTCTCACAGGGGTTCCTGGAAACACCATATATTTT
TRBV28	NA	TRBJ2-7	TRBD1	CASRDGTATVYEQYF	TGTGCCAGCAGGGACGGGACAGCTACTGTATACGAGCAGTACTTC
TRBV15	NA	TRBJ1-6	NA	CATSSPDRYNSPLHF	TGTGCCACCAGCAGCCCCGACAGATATAATTCACCCCTCCACTTT
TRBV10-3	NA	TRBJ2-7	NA	CAIQGSPSYEQYF	TGTGCCATCCAGGGGTCCCCATCCTACGAGCAGTACTTC
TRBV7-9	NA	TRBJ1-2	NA	CASSLDAGYYGYTF	TGTGCCAGCAGCTTAGACGCGGGGTACTATGGCTACACCTTC
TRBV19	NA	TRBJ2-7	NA	CASSISFQGNYEQYF	TGTGCCAGTAGTATATCTTTCCAGGGTAACTACGAGCAGTACTTC
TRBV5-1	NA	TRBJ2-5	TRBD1	CASSYGTGGEETQYF	TGCGCCAGCAGCTACGGGACAGGGGGCGAAGAGACCCAGTACTTC
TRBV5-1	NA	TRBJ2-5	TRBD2	CASSPGRLAGGEETQYF	TGCGCCAGCAGCCCGGGACGACTAGCGGGGGGGGAAGAGACCCAGTACTTC
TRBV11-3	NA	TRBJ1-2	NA	CASSLVGSVDYGYTF	TGTGCCAGCAGCTTAGTAGGGAGTGTTGACTATGGCTACACCTTC
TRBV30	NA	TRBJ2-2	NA	CAWSVPRTGELFF	TGTGCCTGGAGTGTACCTAGAACCGGGGAGCTGTTTTTT
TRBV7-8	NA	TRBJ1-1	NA	CASSLSGQFTEAFF	TGTGCCAGCAGCTTATCCGGACAGTTCACTGAAGCTTTCTTT
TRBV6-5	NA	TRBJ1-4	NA	CASKVTATNEKLFF	TGTGCCAGCAAAGTGACAGCAACTAATGAAAAACTGTTTTTT
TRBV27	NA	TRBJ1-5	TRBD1	CASSPRGFLWDQPQHF	TGTGCCAGCAGTCCCAGGGGGTTCCTTTGGGATCAGCCCCAGCATTTT
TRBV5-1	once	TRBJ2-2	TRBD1	CASSLEVYRDRNTGELFF	TGCGCCAGCAGCTTGGAAGTTTATCGGGACAGGAACACCGGGGAGCTGTTTTTT
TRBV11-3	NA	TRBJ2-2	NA	CASSHRDDGELFF	TGTGCCAGCAGCCACAGGGATGACGGGGAGCTGTTTTTT
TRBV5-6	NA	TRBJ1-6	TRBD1	CASSFTGTVDSPLHF	TGTGCCAGCAGCTTCACCGGGACAGTCGATTCACCCCTCCACTTT
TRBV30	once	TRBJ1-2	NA	CAWQDFARGYYGYTF	TGTGCCTGGCAAGACTTCGCCCGGGGGTACTATGGCTACACCTTC
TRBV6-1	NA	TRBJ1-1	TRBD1	CASSEAETGGAHTEAFF	TGTGCCAGCAGTGAAGCGGAAACAGGGGGCGCCCACACTGAAGCTTTCTTT
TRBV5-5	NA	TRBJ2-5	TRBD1	CASDRPETGGGETQYF	TGTGCCAGCGATCGGCCCGAGACAGGGGGCGGAGAGACCCAGTACTTC
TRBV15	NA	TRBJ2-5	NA	CATSSYHTQREETQYF	TGTGCCACCAGCAGCTATCACACCCAGAGGGAGGAGACCCAGTACTTC
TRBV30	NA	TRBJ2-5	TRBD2	CAWSDGGLETQYF	TGTGCCTGGAGTGACGGGGGGTTGGAGACCCAGTACTTC
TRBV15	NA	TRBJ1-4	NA	CATSREGGNNEKLFF	TGTGCCACCAGCAGAGAGGGGGGAAATAATGAAAAACTGTTTTTT
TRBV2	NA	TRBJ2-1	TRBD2	CASSVSLAGWEQFF	TGTGCCAGCAGTGTGTCACTAGCGGGATGGGAGCAGTTCTTC
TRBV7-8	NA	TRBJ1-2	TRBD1	CASSLGVRGHGYTF	TGTGCCAGCAGCTTAGGGGTCAGGGGGCATGGCTACACCTTC
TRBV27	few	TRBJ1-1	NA	CASSPLGGLGNTEAFF	TGTGCCAGCAGTCCCCTGGGGGGACTTGGGAACACTGAAGCTTTCTTT
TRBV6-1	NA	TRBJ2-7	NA	CASGEQGRSYEQYF	TGTGCCAGCGGCGAACAGGGGAGGTCCTACGAGCAGTACTTC
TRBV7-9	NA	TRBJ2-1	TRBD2	CASSLSWTSGANEQFF	TGTGCCAGCAGCTTGAGCTGGACTAGCGGGGCCAATGAGCAGTTCTTC
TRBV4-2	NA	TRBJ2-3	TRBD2	CASSQGTGGLAGVLDTQYF	TGTGCCAGCAGCCAAGGGACGGGGGGACTAGCGGGGGTATTAGATACGCAGTATTTT
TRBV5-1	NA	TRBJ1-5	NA	CASSLGAGGNQPQHF	TGCGCCAGCAGCTTGGGGGCAGGGGGCAATCAGCCCCAGCATTTT
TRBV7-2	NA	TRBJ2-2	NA	CASSSKQGSNTGELFF	TGTGCCAGCAGCTCCAAACAGGGTTCGAACACCGGGGAGCTGTTTTTT
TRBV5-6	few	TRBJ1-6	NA	CASSPQPSGGRNSPLHF	TGTGCCAGCAGCCCTCAGCCCTCGGGAGGTAGGAATTCACCCCTCCACTTT
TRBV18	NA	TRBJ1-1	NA	CASSPPSPGAEAFF	TGTGCCAGCTCACCACCGAGCCCCGGGGCTGAAGCTTTCTTT
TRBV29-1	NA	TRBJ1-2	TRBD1	CSVELGQTGTF	TGCAGCGTTGAACTGGGACAGACGGGCACCTTC
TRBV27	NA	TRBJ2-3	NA	CASSTTGTTDTQYF	TGTGCCAGCAGTACTACCGGGACAACCGATACGCAGTATTTT
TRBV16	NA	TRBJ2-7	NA	CASSQFWQGIYEQYF	TGTGCCAGCAGCCAATTCTGGCAGGGGATCTACGAGCAGTACTTC
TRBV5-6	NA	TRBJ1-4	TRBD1	CASSPRQGADEKLFF	TGTGCCAGCAGCCCGCGACAGGGGGCGGATGAAAAACTGTTTTTT
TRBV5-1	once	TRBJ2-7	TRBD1	CASSPDRGGYEQYF	TGCGCCAGCAGCCCCGACAGGGGGGGCTACGAGCAGTACTTC
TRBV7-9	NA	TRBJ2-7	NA	CASSLVTSSYEQYF	TGTGCCAGCAGCTTAGTGACAAGCTCCTACGAGCAGTACTTC
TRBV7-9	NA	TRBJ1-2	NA	CASSLVGEKDARRYGYTF	TGTGCCAGCAGCTTAGTAGGGGAAAAGGACGCCCGCCGGTATGGCTACACCTTC
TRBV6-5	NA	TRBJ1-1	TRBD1	CASSYLQGASEAFF	TGTGCCAGCAGTTACCTACAGGGGGCGTCTGAAGCTTTCTTT
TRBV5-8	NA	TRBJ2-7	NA	CASSLFWGDSRAYEQYF	TGTGCCAGCAGCTTGTTCTGGGGGGACAGCAGGGCCTACGAGCAGTACTTC
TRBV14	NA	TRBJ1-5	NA	CASSHGNSNQPQHF	TGTGCCAGCAGCCACGGTAATAGCAATCAGCCCCAGCATTTT
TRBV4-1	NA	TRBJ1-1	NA	CASSQAGSGATEAFF	TGCGCCAGCAGCCAAGCGGGTTCAGGGGCAACTGAAGCTTTCTTT
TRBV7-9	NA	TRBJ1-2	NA	CASSLTGKDYGYTF	TGTGCCAGCAGCTTAACAGGGAAGGACTATGGCTACACCTTC
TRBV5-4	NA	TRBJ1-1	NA	CASSLGQTNTEAFF	TGTGCCAGCAGCTTGGGACAGACGAACACTGAAGCTTTCTTT
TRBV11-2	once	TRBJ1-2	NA	CASSLGYRDGYTF	TGTGCCAGCAGCTTAGGGTACAGGGACGGCTACACCTTC
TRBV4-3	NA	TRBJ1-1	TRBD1	CASSQDARGVNTEAFF	TGCGCCAGCAGCCAAGATGCCAGGGGGGTAAACACTGAAGCTTTCTTT
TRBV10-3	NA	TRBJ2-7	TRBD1	CAISEGTGTYEQYF	TGTGCCATCAGTGAGGGGACAGGGACCTACGAGCAGTACTTC
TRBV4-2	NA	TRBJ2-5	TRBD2	CASSRQAATSGKQETQYF	TGTGCCAGCAGCCGACAGGCCGCGACTAGCGGGAAACAAGAGACCCAGTACTTC
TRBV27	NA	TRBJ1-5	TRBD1	CASSLTDRGDQPQHF	TGTGCCAGCAGCCTCACCGACAGGGGTGATCAGCCCCAGCATTTT
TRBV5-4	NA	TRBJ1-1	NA	CASSLAEEGNTEAFF	TGTGCCAGCAGCTTGGCCGAGGAGGGGAACACTGAAGCTTTCTTT
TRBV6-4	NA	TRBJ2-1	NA	CASSVNRGWGNEQFF	TGTGCCAGCAGTGTGAATAGGGGGTGGGGGAATGAGCAGTTCTTC